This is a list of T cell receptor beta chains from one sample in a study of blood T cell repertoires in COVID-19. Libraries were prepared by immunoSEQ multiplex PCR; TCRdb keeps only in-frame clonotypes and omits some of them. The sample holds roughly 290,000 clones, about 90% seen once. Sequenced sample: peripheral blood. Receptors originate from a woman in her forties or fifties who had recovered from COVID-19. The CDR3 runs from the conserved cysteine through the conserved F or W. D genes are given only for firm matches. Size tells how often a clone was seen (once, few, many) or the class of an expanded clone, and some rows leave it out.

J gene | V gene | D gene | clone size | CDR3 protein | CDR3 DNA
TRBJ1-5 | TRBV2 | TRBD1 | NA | CASSVTTGKSNQPQHF | TGTGCCAGCAGTGTTACGACAGGGAAGAGCAATCAGCCCCAGCATTTT
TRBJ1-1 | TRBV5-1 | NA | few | CASSLAGGALYTEAFF | TGCGCCAGCAGCTTGGCCGGTGGGGCTCTTTACACTGAAGCTTTCTTT
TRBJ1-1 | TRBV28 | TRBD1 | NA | CASRATGVDEAFF | TGTGCCAGCAGAGCGACAGGGGTGGACGAAGCTTTCTTT
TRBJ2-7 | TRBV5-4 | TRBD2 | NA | CASSLTSAYEQYF | TGTGCCAGCAGCTTGACTAGCGCCTACGAGCAGTACTTC
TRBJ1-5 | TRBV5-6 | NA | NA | CASSFSGFGNQPQHF | TGTGCCAGCAGCTTTTCAGGGTTTGGGAATCAGCCCCAGCATTTT
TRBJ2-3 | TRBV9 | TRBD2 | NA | CASSVVRSGGPGDTQYF | TGTGCCAGCAGCGTAGTCAGGAGCGGGGGTCCAGGAGATACGCAGTATTTT
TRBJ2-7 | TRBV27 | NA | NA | CASRLTSNAPYEQYF | TGTGCCAGCAGATTGACTAGTAACGCTCCCTACGAGCAGTACTTC
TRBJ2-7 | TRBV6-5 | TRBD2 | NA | CASSTGTSGAYEQYF | TGTGCCAGCAGTACCGGGACTAGCGGGGCCTACGAGCAGTACTTC
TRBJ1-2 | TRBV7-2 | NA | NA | CASSPRSGDYGYTF | TGTGCCAGCAGCCCACGCTCAGGGGACTATGGCTACACCTTC
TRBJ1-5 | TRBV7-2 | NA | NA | CASSAGSSNQPQHF | TGTGCCAGCAGCGCAGGGTCTAGCAATCAGCCCCAGCATTTT
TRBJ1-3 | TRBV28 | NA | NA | CASSLNTPGNTIYF | TGTGCCAGCAGTTTAAACACCCCAGGAAACACCATATATTTT
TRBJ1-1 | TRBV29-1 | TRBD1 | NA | CSVGQGAGPLEAFF | TGCAGCGTTGGACAGGGGGCAGGGCCTCTTGAAGCTTTCTTT
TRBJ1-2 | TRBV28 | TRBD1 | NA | CASSLDRGPHF | TGTGCCAGCAGCCTAGACAGGGGACCGCACTTC
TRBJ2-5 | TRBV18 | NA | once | CASSTTPQETQYF | TGTGCCAGCTCAACGACTCCACAAGAGACCCAGTACTTC
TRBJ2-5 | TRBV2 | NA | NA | CASSARARVDQETQYF | TGTGCCAGCAGTGCCCGGGCCAGGGTTGACCAAGAGACCCAGTACTTC
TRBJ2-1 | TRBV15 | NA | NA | CATSREGSGVGAYNEQFF | TGTGCCACCAGCAGGGAAGGATCGGGGGTAGGCGCCTACAATGAGCAGTTCTTC
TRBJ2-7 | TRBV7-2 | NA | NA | CASGLQPRVTYEQYF | TGTGCCAGCGGTCTCCAACCCAGGGTCACCTACGAGCAGTACTTC
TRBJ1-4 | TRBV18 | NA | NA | CASSPRQVNEKLFF | TGTGCCAGCTCACCTCGCCAGGTTAATGAAAAACTGTTTTTT
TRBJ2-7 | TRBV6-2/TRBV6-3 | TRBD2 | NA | CASSYRAGGASYEGYF | TGTGCCAGCAGTTACCGTGCGGGAGGGGCCTCCTACGAGGGGTACTTC
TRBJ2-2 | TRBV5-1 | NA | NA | CASSRQGPARSGELFF | TGCGCCAGCAGCAGGCAGGGCCCGGCCCGAAGCGGGGAGCTGTTTTTT
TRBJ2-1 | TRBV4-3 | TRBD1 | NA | CASSQSTGDYEQFF | TGCGCCAGCAGCCAATCGACAGGGGATTATGAGCAGTTCTTC
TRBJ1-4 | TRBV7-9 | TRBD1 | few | CASSLGRTGALIGEKLFF | TGTGCCAGCAGCTTAGGGCGGACAGGGGCCCTTATCGGTGAAAAACTGTTTTTT
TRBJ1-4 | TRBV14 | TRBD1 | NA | CASSPQQGAHKKLFF | TGTGCCAGCAGCCCACAACAGGGGGCTCATAAAAAACTGTTTTTT
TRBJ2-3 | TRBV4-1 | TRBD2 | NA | CASSRTGGPTDTQYF | TGCGCCAGCAGCCGCACGGGGGGGCCAACAGATACGCAGTATTTT
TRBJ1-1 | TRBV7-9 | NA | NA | CASSLGQVNTEAFF | TGTGCCAGCAGCTTAGGGCAGGTGAACACTGAAGCTTTCTTT
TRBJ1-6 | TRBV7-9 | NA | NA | CASSPRQGESPLHF | TGTGCCAGCAGCCCTAGGCAGGGTGAATCCCCCCTCCACTTT
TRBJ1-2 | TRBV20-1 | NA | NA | CSASLTDNYGYTF | TGCAGTGCTAGTCTCACAGATAACTATGGCTACACCTTC